What follows are 15 T cell receptor beta chains derived from one specimen sequenced in a study of cytotoxic CD8 clonotypes in ibrutinib-treated CLL. The method was immunoSEQ multiplex PCR; TCRdb's version includes in-frame clones alone and lacks a portion of them. This table has more than 75,000 clones, 60% to 80% appearing once. The sample consisted of PBMCs, taken after 24 months of ibrutinib treatment. These receptors originate from a human donor with chronic lymphocytic leukemia.

The chain carries TRBV5-1 and TRBJ1-2, with 8 bases lining up with TRBD1. This CDR3 contains 14 residues. V shed 0 bases, J shed 8 bases, and the junction held 6 bases outside the gene matches. Germline V gives CDR1 SGHRS, CDR2 YFSETQ. The CDR3 loop reads CASSLVTGDRGYTF. CDR3 in DNA: TGCGCCAGCAGCTTGGTGACAGGGGACCGAGGCTACACCTTC.

This sequence joins TRBV7-2 and TRBJ2-3; the D is unclear. V was shortened by 1 base and J by 5 bases, with 1 base between the two germline ends. The CDR3 totals 11 residues. Germline lookup yields CDR1 SGHTA and CDR2 FQGNSA. The CDR3 protein is CASSLVDTQYF. The CDR3 DNA is TGTGCCAGCAGCTTAGTAGATACGCAGTATTTT.

This rearrangement joins TRBV7-2 to TRBJ1-3; D is ambiguous. The CDR3 is 14 amino acids. Per germline, CDR1 SGHTA and CDR2 FQGNSA. With 3 bases removed from V and 2 bases from J, the gap between germline ends came to 8 bases. The CDR3 nucleotides are TGTGCCAGCAGCTTCCTCGGTACTGGAAACACCATATATTTT. Protein: CASSFLGTGNTIYF.

The chain has TRBV7-9 and TRBJ2-3, with 9 bases that match TRBD2. The CDR3 spans 17 residues. The V segment lost 5 bases and the J segment 1 base; nucleotides outside the gene matches: 10. The germline CDR1 and CDR2 sequences are SEHNR and FQNEAQ (reference sequence). The CDR3 sequence: CASSITSGRVGTDTQYF. Written as DNA, the CDR3 is TGTGCCAGCAGCATCACTAGCGGGCGCGTAGGCACAGATACGCAGTATTTT.

This clone was seen only a few times. V usage is TRBV19 and J usage is TRBJ1-2; possibly TRBD1 for D (5 bases). This CDR3 is 13 amino acids long. CDR1 is LNHDA, CDR2 SQIVND, per germline (reference sequence). The germline V and J ends were trimmed by 1 base and 4 bases, with 7 bases remaining between them. The CDR3 sequence is CASSIGQRYGYTF. As DNA, the CDR3 is TGTGCCAGTAGTATAGGACAGCGCTATGGCTACACCTTC.

This clone was seen a few times. V gene TRBV19 combines with J gene TRBJ1-2; D is possibly TRBD1 (5 bases). CDR1 and CDR2 (germline): LNHDA, SQIVND (reference sequence). V dropped 3 bases and J dropped 4 bases, with 15 bases sitting between them. This CDR3 region has 15 residues. The CDR3 is CASSMGRGLGYGYTF. CDR3 coding DNA: TGTGCCAGTAGTATGGGGAGGGGTCTCGGCTATGGCTACACCTTC.

A few counts support this clone. The chain recombines TRBV7-3 with TRBJ2-3; D unclear. V lost 2 bases and J 5 bases, leaving 8 bases between the germline ends. The germline V gene encodes CDR1 SGHTA and CDR2 FQGTGA. The CDR3 is 13 residues long. Here the CDR3 reads CASSLDIVDTQYF. CDR3 DNA: TGTGCCAGCAGCTTAGACATAGTAGATACGCAGTATTTT. The full variable domain, completed using reference TRBV7-3 and TRBJ2-3, is GAGVSQTPSNKVTEKGKYVELRCDPISGHTALYWYRQSLGQGPEFLIYFQGTGAADDSGLPNDRFFAVRPEGSVSTLKIQRTERGDSAVYLCASSLDIVDTQYFGPGTRLTVL.

The chain recombines TRBV6-1 with TRBJ2-3; D unclear. Trimming left V 5 bases short and J 14 bases short, with 17 bases between. The CDR3 totals 12 residues. Germline V lookup: CDR1 MNHNS, CDR2 SASEGT. The DNA for the CDR3 is TGTGCCAGCAGTTGGTCTTTAGACTGGCCGTATTTT. Translating gives CASSWSLDWPYF.

This clone turned up a few times. This rearrangement joins TRBV7-9 to TRBJ1-5; D gene uncertain. CDR3 length: 15 residues. V was clipped by 1 base and J by 4 bases, with 11 bases between them. From germline, CDR1 is SEHNR and CDR2 FQNEAQ (reference sequence). CDR3 coding DNA: TGTGCCAGCAGCTTAGACGGGGAGGGAAATCAGCCCCAGCATTTT. This codes for CASSLDGEGNQPQHF. The complete variable domain, with remaining parts taken from reference TRBV7-9 and TRBJ1-5, reads DTGVSQNPRHKITKRGQNVTFRCDPISEHNRLYWYRQTLGQGPEFLTYFQNEAQLEKSRLLSDRFSAERPKGSFSTLEIQRTEQGDSAMYLCASSLDGEGNQPQHFGDGTRLSIL.

The gene calls are TRBV10-1 and TRBJ1-5; possible D gene TRBD1, 5 bases. Germline V gene lookup returns CDR1 WNHNN and CDR2 SYGVQD (reference sequence). The CDR3 loop spans 11 amino acids. V was clipped by 11 bases and J by 6 bases, with 11 bases between them. In DNA form, the CDR3 reads TGCGCCGGTTCGGGGGGTCAGCCCCAGCATTTT. This codes for CAGSGGQPQHF.

A note on this clone: At one end the junction does not follow the germline gene, possibly because of a read error. The J gene is TRBJ1-5, the V gene TRBV6-1; 10 nucleotides line up with TRBD1. The CDR3 extends over 15 amino acids. Germline V CDR1 and CDR2: MNHNS, SASEGT. The CDR3 sequence is CASSEDRGHLQPQHF. In nucleotides, the CDR3 is TGTGCCAGCAGCGAAGACAGGGGGCATTTACAGCCCCAGCATTTT.

The chain links TRBV28 to TRBJ1-5, with D hard to call. V dropped 5 bases and J dropped 2 bases, with 10 bases sitting between them. The germline gives CDR1 MDHEN, CDR2 SYDVKM. This CDR3 has 14 residues. CDR3 in DNA: TGTGCCAGCAGTGTACGTAAGGGCAATCAGCCCCAGCATTTT. Its protein product is CASSVRKGNQPQHF.

The V and J genes are TRBV19 and TRBJ2-7; perhaps TRBD1 as D (8 bases). Trimming stripped 3 bases from V and 2 bases from J, with 14 bases between. The CDR3 covers 15 residues. CDR1 and CDR2 (germline): LNHDA, SQIVND (reference sequence). In DNA, the CDR3 is TGTGCCAGTAGTATTGACAGGGGACTAACCTACGAGCAGTACTTC. Its translation: CASSIDRGLTYEQYF.

This clone has a handful of counts. The genes are TRBV6-1 and TRBJ1-5, with D unclear. The CDR3 totals 14 residues. The germline V gene has CDR1 MNHNS and CDR2 SASEGT. V was cut by 2 bases and J by 4 bases, with 9 bases left in between. CDR3 nucleotides: TGTGCCAGCAGTGAAATTAGCAGGAATCAGCCCCAGCATTTT. Translation gives CASSEISRNQPQHF.

The chain combines TRBV5-1 with TRBJ1-6, with unresolved D. Looked up from germline, CDR1 is SGHRS and CDR2 is YFSETQ. V shed 3 bases and J shed 9 bases, with 13 bases lying between them. This CDR3 region has 14 residues. The CDR3 sequence is CASSSDQGSSPLHF. The CDR3 bases are TGCGCCAGCAGCTCAGATCAAGGGTCTTCACCCCTCCACTTT.